These T cell receptor beta chains were read from a single sample in a study of response to subunit inactivated influenza vaccine. TCRdb redid the calling of the RT-PCR reads with MiXCR, one entry per CDR3 protein. The sample records approximately 480,000 distinct CDR3 sequences, over 9.5% being singletons. The sequences come from PBMCs from blood, collected 40 to 50 days after vaccination. These TCRs come from a man aged 50 to 59 who received an inactivated influenza vaccine. Both conserved end residues are part of each CDR3. Fields, in order: CDR3 length, V gene, J gene, CDR3 protein.

length: 14
V: TRBV4-1
J: TRBJ2-3
CDR3: CASSRSAGADTQYF

length: 15
V: TRBV7-8
J: TRBJ1-2
CDR3: CASSQGTGNVYGYTF

length: 12
V: TRBV5-6
J: TRBJ2-2
CDR3: CASSSGTGELFF

length: 13
V: TRBV30
J: TRBJ1-4
CDR3: CAWSGQYQEKLFF

length: 14
V: TRBV7-8
J: TRBJ2-7
CDR3: CASSPGRLSYEQYF

length: 11
V: TRBV6-2/TRBV6-3
J: TRBJ2-1
CDR3: CASSYRVTQFF

length: 14
V: TRBV9
J: TRBJ2-3
CDR3: CASSSRQEADTQYF

length: 15
V: TRBV12-3/TRBV12-4
J: TRBJ2-5
CDR3: CASSLPEGGLETQYF

length: 15
V: TRBV20-1
J: TRBJ2-2
CDR3: CSASRRRWGTGELFF

length: 17
V: TRBV4-3
J: TRBJ1-3
CDR3: CASSQYEGQGPGNTIYF

length: 15
V: TRBV7-9
J: TRBJ2-3
CDR3: CASSQGQGRADTQYF

length: 13
V: TRBV20-1
J: TRBJ1-2
CDR3: CSAREGVNYGYTF

length: 14
V: TRBV9
J: TRBJ2-1
CDR3: CASGEEPHSNEQFF

length: 16
V: TRBV7-2
J: TRBJ2-1
CDR3: CASSLGVAEAYNEQFF

length: 13
V: TRBV6-1
J: TRBJ2-1
CDR3: CATGEGRNNEQFF

length: 14
V: TRBV5-1
J: TRBJ2-3
CDR3: CASSLTAGGDTQYF

length: 15
V: TRBV4-3
J: TRBJ2-7
CDR3: CASSQDTGLSYEQYF

length: 13
V: TRBV15
J: TRBJ2-7
CDR3: CATSRELTGEQYF

length: 13
V: TRBV30
J: TRBJ2-7
CDR3: CAWSINVGGEQYF

length: 16
V: TRBV7-9
J: TRBJ2-2
CDR3: CASSLFGTRNTGELFF

length: 14
V: TRBV6-1
J: TRBJ1-4
CDR3: CASSPTGYDGKLFF

length: 15
V: TRBV29-1
J: TRBJ2-7
CDR3: CSVEVAKAANYEQYF

length: 14
V: TRBV12-3/TRBV12-4
J: TRBJ2-1
CDR3: CASSYRQLYNEQFF

length: 13
V: TRBV7-2
J: TRBJ2-7
CDR3: CASSLGPSYEQYF

length: 14
V: TRBV5-1
J: TRBJ2-7
CDR3: CASSLKGSQYEQYF

length: 13
V: TRBV4-1
J: TRBJ2-3
CDR3: CASSQDHKNTQYF

length: 16
V: TRBV4-3
J: TRBJ2-7
CDR3: CASSQDLAGLGYEQYF

length: 12
V: TRBV20-1
J: TRBJ1-4
CDR3: CSAWTGGGKLFF

length: 13
V: TRBV7-9
J: TRBJ2-3
CDR3: CASSLVGSGTQYF

length: 13
V: TRBV19
J: TRBJ1-2
CDR3: CATVRAGEYGYTF

length: 17
V: TRBV6-2/TRBV6-3
J: TRBJ2-2
CDR3: CASSRTSGAPGTGELFF

length: 15
V: TRBV7-8
J: TRBJ2-5
CDR3: CASSLYLQAWETQYF

length: 13
V: TRBV12-3/TRBV12-4
J: TRBJ2-2
CDR3: CASSPLGSGELFF

length: 14
V: TRBV25-1
J: TRBJ2-1
CDR3: CASAPPREGHEQFF

length: 20
V: TRBV28
J: TRBJ2-7
CDR3: CASSLTNTGLAGGRIYEQYF

length: 19
V: TRBV13
J: TRBJ2-1
CDR3: CASSKTGRLAGGDDNEQFF

length: 14
V: TRBV25-1
J: TRBJ2-3
CDR3: CASSDEGGADTQYF

length: 15
V: TRBV11-2
J: TRBJ2-4
CDR3: CASSLGSGRENIQYF

length: 14
V: TRBV12-3/TRBV12-4
J: TRBJ1-5
CDR3: CASSFRDRAQPQHF

length: 13
V: TRBV6-1
J: TRBJ2-1
CDR3: CASSEKQGGEQFF

length: 18
V: TRBV12-2
J: TRBJ2-7
CDR3: CASRLASIGRGAPYEQYF

length: 12
V: TRBV5-1
J: TRBJ2-7
CDR3: CASSSRGPGQYF

length: 18
V: TRBV27
J: TRBJ1-5
CDR3: CASSQTQGGTYSNQPQHF

length: 16
V: TRBV12-3/TRBV12-4
J: TRBJ2-2
CDR3: CASSTGYKVNTGELFF

length: 16
V: TRBV6-2/TRBV6-3
J: TRBJ1-4
CDR3: CASSYSYGGSFGKLFF

length: 17
V: TRBV4-3
J: TRBJ2-4
CDR3: CASSQEVPRGAKNIQYF

length: 17
V: TRBV20-1
J: TRBJ2-1
CDR3: CSARALSVEGPEGKQFF

length: 14
V: TRBV6-2/TRBV6-3
J: TRBJ1-1
CDR3: CASSRQLLNTEAFF

length: 14
V: TRBV12-3/TRBV12-4
J: TRBJ2-7
CDR3: CASSLVAMVGEQYF

length: 14
V: TRBV5-1
J: TRBJ1-2
CDR3: CASSDPTGDYGYTF

length: 14
V: TRBV10-3
J: TRBJ2-3
CDR3: CAISESTGLGSQYF

length: 16
V: TRBV4-3
J: TRBJ2-7
CDR3: CASSQGARDSSYEQYF

length: 13
V: TRBV12-3/TRBV12-4
J: TRBJ1-4
CDR3: CASSPTVGEKLFF